This T cell receptor (beta chain) was documented in a study of long-term antiretroviral therapy in people with HIV (dated by TCRdb to the early 2020s). With respect to the entire study: The earliest samples were collected approximately a decade before the 2015 WHO recommendation for immediate ART, a period when ART was typically delayed until CD4 counts fell. Test extractions of a monoclonal T-cell line alongside fewer than 40 polyclonal samples showed no cross-contamination during QIAcube processing. Among the roughly 30 participants with HIV, around 10 were female. A total of about 190 cryopreserved PBMC samples were contributed to the cohort by 30 adults with confirmed HIV infection, with samples collected serially over a mean of about 6 years (range 1-12). This retrospective serial study examined whether starting ART and sustained HIV suppression were associated with changes in the composition and diversity of the TRB repertoire in peripheral blood.

This clone was observed once. It has no known antigen specificity. The input lacks base qualities; no much larger clone sits a single base away. The immunoSEQ hsTCRB v3.0 assay was used at survey level resolution for TRB variable region sequencing. The targeted TRB sequencing depth was roughly 35,000-50,000 T-cell genomes per sample. TRB libraries were pooled and sequenced on an Illumina MiSeq using a v3 150-cycle kit. The published analysis was carried out like this. Repertoire analysis ran in R within a reproducible Nextflow workflow covering QC, data transformation and analysis. LymphoSeq2, an R package for exploring AIRR-Seq data, was used to implement custom analyses. A few samples that produced fewer than 5000 total TRB sequences were removed, so 188 HIV repertoires were analyzed. Of the roughly 180 retained HIV repertoires, almost 60 were collected before and more than 120 after ART initiation. Each repertoire was downsampled to 5000 TRB nucleotide sequences, and summary statistics were averaged across 100 downsampling iterations. The analysis kept only TRB sequences whose CDR3 regions were at least seven amino acids long. Diversity was assessed using a clonality score derived from Shannon entropy and using the Gini coefficient. In repertoire networks, the top 5000 CDR3 amino acid sequences were linked whenever an edit distance of one separated two sequences. For TRB CDR3 amino acid sequences, GLIPH2 was used to predict antigen specificity groups and MHC restriction. Known CMV, EBV, HIV or tissue antigen associations were flagged by matching CDR3 amino acid sequences against VDJdb and McPAS-TCR. Pre-ART, post-ART and control groups were compared with Wilcoxon signed-rank tests and Holm-Bonferroni correction. Not all clones reach the TCRdb copy of this immuneACCESS table, which keeps in-frame sequences only. Checked studies attribute under half of the gap to unresolved V genes and leave the rest unexplained. That table supplies the V and J calls and clone size; D and trimming were determined from the DNA. The sample yields about 20,000 clones; roughly 84% were counted once. Together, the top ten hold around 11% of the sample.

Beyond this particular receptor, the publication reports: No data were available on ART adherence, viral resistance or therapy changes, limiting inferences about post-ART repertoire changes. Limited PBMC availability meant only the TCR beta chain was sequenced, without alpha chain pairing. Compared with controls, HIV repertoires had narrower CDR3 length ranges, and the network structure pointed to an antigen-experienced repertoire that shifted only slightly toward naive after ART. Expanded TRB clones identified before ART initiation dominated the repertoire across all time points, though the dominance fluctuated and decreased in many PLHIV after ART. The samples span the years 2004 to 2017, and the ART regimens used may be less effective than current regimens. ART initiation was associated with a significant increase in TRB diversity, but diversity stayed significantly below transplant donor controls even after long-term ART. Because pre-ART samples had limited cell numbers, profiling was done on unsorted PBMC rather than on sorted CD4+ and CD8+ T cells.

CDR1 and CDR2, per the germline V gene, are SGHAT and FQNNGV. V is pruned by 1 base and J by 0 bases, leaving 3 bases of the junction without a gene match. From the cysteine up to the phenylalanine, the CDR3 has a length of 18 residues. The sequence is cut down to CDR3 DNA, 54 bases in frame from base 1. To be included, a participant needed at least one PBMC sample from before ART initiation plus at least two post-ART samples. All participants with HIV were treated in the United States of America. Before DNA extraction, cryopreserved samples of roughly 0.9-11 million PBMC were thawed and washed. At the time of the earliest PBMC sample, participants with HIV were aged between roughly 20 and 55 years. PBMC samples from each participant spanned 1-4 timepoints before ART initiation and 2-8 timepoints after ART initiation, with a median of 7 samples. Serial HIV viral load, CD4+ T-cell count, ART history and demographic data were obtained for every participant. Using a Qiagen kit on a QIAcube, genomic DNA was extracted from unsorted PBMC, with samples processed in batches of 12.

This receptor was obtained from a man aged 35-49 years with HIV. This chain is built from TRBV11-2 and TRBJ2-6, with TRBD2 identical over 10 junction bases. Sequenced here: unsorted PBMCs, sampled 2.3 to 2.5 years after starting antiretroviral therapy. The sequence in DNA is TGTGCCAGCAGCTTAGGTAGCGGGGGGTTCTCTGGGGCCAACGTCCTGACTTTC. This yields the protein CASSLGSGGFSGANVLTF. Supplemented by the reference TRBV11-2 and TRBJ2-6 proteins around the CDR3, the complete variable domain is EAGVAQSPRYKIIEKRQSVAFWCNPISGHATLYWYQQILGQGPKLLIQFQNNGVVDDSQLPKDRFSAERLKGVDSTLKIQPAKLEDSAVYLCASSLGSGGFSGANVLTFGAGSRLTVL.